The next 12 T cell receptor beta chains were all read from a single sample in a study of cytomegalovirus exposure and HLA in healthy donors. The PCR made use of 60 Vbeta and 13 Jbeta primers. The repertoire was sequenced with immunoSEQ multiplex PCR; TCRdb's copy has only in-frame clones and lacks some. This sample has some 65,000 clones; approximately 72% occur once, and the top ten carry 9.5% to 13%. Sequencing input: PBMCs. The receptors shown here come from a woman younger than 45 in good health and CMV-seronegative.

DNA of the CDR3: TGCGCCAGCAGCTTGGTGCAGGGGACAGATACGCAGTATTTT. Translated: CASSLVQGTDTQYF. The chain is built from TRBV5-1 and TRBJ2-3; weak D call: TRBD1 (6 bases). CDR1 and CDR2 (germline): SGHRS, YFSETQ. V was trimmed by 0 bases and J by 3 bases, leaving 8 bases between them. This CDR3 has 14 amino acids. The full variable domain, rest sourced from reference TRBV5-1 and TRBJ2-3, is KAGVTQTPRYLIKTRGQQVTLSCSPISGHRSVSWYQQTPGQGLQFLFEYFSETQRNKGNFPGRFSGRQFSNSRSEMNVSTLELGDSALYLCASSLVQGTDTQYFGPGTRLTVL.

The chain carries TRBV19 and TRBJ1-2; 7 positions agree with TRBD1. In germline, CDR1 is LNHDA, CDR2 SQIVND (reference sequence). Losses at the gene ends were 8 bases for V and 3 bases for J; bases not matched to a gene: 6. The CDR3 has 13 residues. This CDR3 reads CASEDRSYYGYTF. CDR3 sequence (DNA): TGTGCCAGTGAGGACAGGAGCTACTATGGCTACACCTTC. Together with reference TRBV19 and TRBJ1-2, the CDR3 gives the full variable domain: DGGITQSPKYLFRKEGQNVTLSCEQNLNHDAMYWYRQDPGQGLRLIYYSQIVNDFQKGDIAEGYSVSREKKESFPLTVTSAQKNPTAFYLCASEDRSYYGYTFGSGTRLTVV.

With respect to this clone: Because the CDR3's place on the DNA is in doubt, the DNA is left out and the CDR3 is given as listed by TCRdb. The chain links TRBV30 to TRBJ2-5; the table's D call TRBD1 went unverified against the DNA. The CDR3 is 8 amino acids long, termini counted. Germline V CDR1 and CDR2: GTSNPN, SVGIG (reference sequence). The CDR3 sequence is CAWGTGNF.

This clone was counted a few times. The rearrangement uses TRBV7-9 and TRBJ2-1; 10 bases line up with TRBD2. V was pared by 3 bases and J by 0 bases, with 2 bases of the junction left unmatched. Germline assignment: CDR1 SEHNR and CDR2 FQNEAQ (reference sequence). The CDR3 has 16 amino acids. CDR3 nucleotides: TGTGCCAGCAGCTTTCAGCGGGGGGGCTCCTACAATGAGCAGTTCTTC. Translated, it gives CASSFQRGGSYNEQFF.

The rearrangement joins TRBV9 to TRBJ2-7; D is uncertain. The CDR3 has 14 amino acids. Germline CDR1 reads SGDLS; CDR2 reads YYNGEE. V was shortened by 0 bases and J by 5 bases, with 12 bases between the two germline ends. The CDR3 region is CASSVGSVIHEQYF. CDR3 bases: TGTGCCAGCAGCGTAGGGTCAGTCATCCACGAGCAGTACTTC.

This chain uses TRBV6-1 with TRBJ1-2; the match to TRBD1 covers 10 bases. CDR1 MNHNS and CDR2 SASEGT come from the germline V gene. The CDR3 extends over 14 amino acids. V lost 4 bases, J lost 7 bases, and 6 bases stayed unmatched. The CDR3 sequence is CASSVGGQGGGYTF. The DNA of the CDR3 is TGTGCCAGCAGTGTTGGTGGACAGGGGGGTGGCTACACCTTC.

The chain uses TRBV9 and TRBJ1-1, with 8 bases matching TRBD1. CDR3 length: 17 residues. J gave up 0 bases and V 1 base, and 8 bases lay outside the gene matches. CDR1 and CDR2 from the germline V gene are SGDLS and YYNGEE. The CDR3 nucleotides are TGTGCCAGCAGCGTAATCACAGGGGGGGTTTTGAACACTGAAGCTTTCTTT. Residues: CASSVITGGVLNTEAFF.

This chain uses TRBV14 with TRBJ2-2; 7 bases agree with TRBD2. The CDR3 runs to 15 residues. Trimming removed 5 bases from V and 1 base from J; junction bases left unmatched: 4. Germline V gives CDR1 SGHDN, CDR2 FVKESK. The CDR3 region has the DNA TGTGCCAGCAGCTTCACTAGCGAGAACACCGGGGAGCTGTTTTTT. This codes for CASSFTSENTGELFF.

The J gene is TRBJ2-2, the V gene TRBV4-1; perhaps TRBD2 as D (5 bases). The CDR3 length is 14 residues. Germline V gene sequence: CDR1 MGHRA, CDR2 YSYEKL. Trimming took 4 bases from V and 1 from J, leaving 7 bases between them. CDR3 DNA: TGCGCCAGCAGCCTCCGGGAGAACACCGGGGAGCTGTTTTTT. This translates into CASSLRENTGELFF.

The rearrangement joins TRBV5-5 to TRBJ2-2, with 7 bases fitting TRBD1. The CDR3 extends over 16 amino acids. V gave up 0 bases and J gave up 6 bases; unmatched junction bases: 8. Germline V lookup: CDR1 SGHKS, CDR2 YYEKEE (reference sequence). CDR3 amino acids: CASSLVLTGSSGELFF. The CDR3 DNA reads as TGTGCCAGCAGCTTGGTACTGACAGGGAGCTCCGGGGAGCTGTTTTTT.

V and J are TRBV11-3 and TRBJ2-2; 7 bases are a match to TRBD1. With V trimmed by 5 bases and J by 4 bases, 4 bases remained unmatched. CDR1 is SGHNT and CDR2 is YENEEA in the germline V gene. The CDR3 runs 14 residues. The CDR3 DNA sequence: TGTGCCAGCAGCGCGACAGGGTTCACCGGGGAGCTGTTTTTT. Translating it yields CASSATGFTGELFF.

V is TRBV15 and J is TRBJ2-7; TRBD1 matches 7 bases. CDR3 size: 14 residues. Germline V gives CDR1 LNHNV, CDR2 YYDKDF (reference sequence). Unmatched junction bases numbered 3, after V lost 2 bases and J lost 2 bases. CDR3 sequence (DNA): TGTGCCACCAGCAGACCGGGACAGACCTACGAGCAGTACTTC. It codes for CATSRPGQTYEQYF.